A single sample gave rise to the 29 T cell receptor beta chains below, sequenced in a study of T-cell reconstitution after alpha-beta-depleted transplantation in children. Unique molecular identifiers tagged the TCRbeta library. TCRdb reanalysed the PCR reads using MiXCR and keeps one entry per CDR3 protein. The sample consists of approximately 300,000 distinct CDR3 sequences, 10% of them appearing once. Sequencing was performed on PBMCs, taken before TCRalphabeta/CD19-depleted stem cell transplant. These receptors all come from a boy younger than two with acute myeloid leukemia, due to receive a stem cell transplant.

There are a few counts of this clonotype. The V call is TRBV11-2, the J call TRBJ2-1; 8 bases agree with TRBD1. V shed 5 bases and J 5 bases; nucleotides not matched to a gene: 8. The CDR3 sequence is 15 residues long. CDR1 is SGHAT and CDR2 is FQNNGV in the germline V gene. DNA of the CDR3: TGTGCCAGCAGCATATCGACAGGGGCACACAATGAGCAGTTCTTC. Protein product: CASSISTGAHNEQFF.

This clonotype was counted ten times or more. The chain couples TRBV9 to TRBJ2-2; TRBD2 agrees at 7 bases. Germline V gives CDR1 SGDLS, CDR2 YYNGEE. The V segment lost 5 bases and the J segment 4 bases; nucleotides outside the gene matches: 2. The CDR3 loop spans 13 amino acids. CDR3 sequence: CASRGEGTGELFF. The DNA of the CDR3 is TGTGCCAGCAGGGGGGAGGGCACCGGGGAGCTGTTTTTT.

The rearrangement joins TRBV12-5 to TRBJ2-5, with 12 bases lining up with TRBD2. The CDR3 has 18 residues. V lost 4 bases and J lost 5; bases outside the gene matches: 14. The germline V gene encodes CDR1 LGHNT and CDR2 FRNRAP. The CDR3 DNA is TGTGCTAGTGGTTACCGGCTTCTAGCGGGGGGGCCGGAGGAGACCCAGTACTTC. Protein product: CASGYRLLAGGPEETQYF.

There are many counts of this clonotype. This rearrangement joins TRBV29-1 to TRBJ2-7; a weak D match, TRBD2 (6 bases). CDR3 size: 12 residues. The V and J ends lost 6 bases and 4 bases respectively, with 13 bases between them. CDR1 is SQVTM, CDR2 ANQGSEA, per germline. The CDR3 DNA is TGCAGCGTGGTTGGCGGGGCGTACGAGCAGTACTTC. This gives the protein CSVVGGAYEQYF.

In this sample, this clonotype turned up a few times. The chain is built from TRBV20-1 and TRBJ1-5, with a weak D call TRBD1 (6 bases). The germline V and J ends were trimmed by 4 bases and 0 bases, with 13 bases remaining between them. Germline loops: CDR1 DFQATT, CDR2 SNEGSKA (reference sequence). This CDR3 contains 15 residues. This CDR3 reads CSAKYGTLSNQPQHF. CDR3 sequence (DNA): TGCAGTGCTAAGTACGGGACACTTAGCAATCAGCCCCAGCATTTT.

In its sample, this clonotype was seen many times. The genes are TRBV9 and TRBJ2-7; 9 bases fit TRBD1. Unmatched junction bases numbered 4, after V lost 2 bases and J lost 4 bases. This CDR3 region has 14 residues. The germline V gene encodes CDR1 SGDLS and CDR2 YYNGEE. CDR3 in amino acids: CASSVPTGGYEQYF. The DNA of the CDR3 is TGTGCCAGCAGCGTCCCGACAGGGGGATACGAGCAGTACTTC.

The rearrangement uses TRBV4-1 and TRBJ2-2, with TRBD2 matching over 7 bases. The CDR3 runs to 16 residues. Germline loops: CDR1 MGHRA, CDR2 YSYEKL. V dropped 0 bases and J dropped 5; count of bases not matched to a gene: 6. In DNA form, the CDR3 reads TGCGCCAGCAGCCAAGATCTCGGACTAGTTACCGGGGAGCTGTTTTTT. Translating it yields CASSQDLGLVTGELFF.

This clonotype was seen many times. This sequence joins TRBV18 and TRBJ2-7; D might be TRBD2 (5 bases). Germline CDR1 and CDR2: KGHSH and LQKENI. Trimming took 6 bases from V and 0 from J, leaving 12 bases between them. The CDR3 loop spans 14 amino acids. The CDR3 DNA sequence: TGTGCCAGCTCTTTCGGACGGGACTCCTACGAGCAGTACTTC. Its translation: CASSFGRDSYEQYF.

This clonotype came up many times. The chain carries TRBV4-3 and TRBJ2-2; D gene unclear. Trimming pared 2 bases from V and 4 bases from J, leaving 11 bases between. The CDR3 runs 15 residues. CDR1 is LGHNA and CDR2 is YSLEER in the germline V gene. CDR3 bases: TGCGCCAGCAGCCAAAGCCGACTGTCCACCGGGGAGCTGTTTTTT. Its protein product is CASSQSRLSTGELFF.

This clonotype has ten or more counts. The CDR3 here is CASKFSGRRDEQYF. As DNA, the CDR3 is TGTGCCAGCAAATTTAGCGGGAGGCGGGACGAGCAGTACTTC. The J gene is TRBJ2-7, the V gene TRBV2; 10 bases are shared with TRBD2. The CDR3 runs 14 residues. Germline CDR1 and CDR2: SNHLY and FYNNEI. The V and J ends lost 7 bases and 5 bases, in that order; junction bases with no gene match: 8.

This clonotype came up many times. The chain combines TRBV5-8 with TRBJ2-2; 12 nucleotides agree with TRBD2. V shed 2 bases and J 4 bases; nucleotides not matched to a gene: 6. CDR3 length: 17 residues. CDR1 is SGHTS, CDR2 YDEGEE, per germline. Here the CDR3 DNA reads TGTGCCAGCAGCTTAGTCCTACTAGCGGGAGGCACCGGGGAGCTGTTTTTT. Protein: CASSLVLLAGGTGELFF.

This clonotype showed up many times. The V gene is TRBV14, the J gene TRBJ1-1, with 9 nucleotides matching TRBD1. CDR3 length equals 16 residues. J gave up 4 bases and V 4 bases, and 10 bases lay outside the gene matches. Per germline, CDR1 SGHDN and CDR2 FVKESK. CDR3 loop: CASSPEGTGRFTEAFF. CDR3 DNA sequence: TGTGCCAGCAGCCCCGAGGGGACAGGGCGGTTCACTGAAGCTTTCTTT.

This clonotype occurred many times. This sequence joins TRBV9 and TRBJ2-2; weak D call: TRBD2 (6 bases). Trimming removed 0 bases from V and 4 bases from J, with 7 bases in between. Germline assignment: CDR1 SGDLS and CDR2 YYNGEE. The CDR3 has 14 residues. CDR3 coding DNA: TGTGCCAGCAGCGTAGGAGCGGGCACCGGGGAGCTGTTTTTT. This sequence encodes CASSVGAGTGELFF.

This clonotype was observed a few times. The V gene is TRBV4-3, the J gene TRBJ1-2; the D gene is possibly TRBD1 (5 bases). Trimming cost V 0 bases and J 4 bases, with 12 bases left between them. The CDR3 is 15 residues long. Germline V gene lookup returns CDR1 LGHNA and CDR2 YSLEER. The CDR3 is CASSQDVEQVYGYTF. The CDR3 DNA reads TGCGCCAGCAGCCAAGATGTGGAACAGGTCTATGGCTACACCTTC.

This clonotype has a count of ten or more. The CDR3 DNA is TGTGCCATCACTCCGACTAGCGGGATGGCAGATACGCAGTATTTT. Amino acid sequence: CAITPTSGMADTQYF. The V call is TRBV10-3, the J call TRBJ2-3, with 11 bases matching TRBD2. The V segment lost 7 bases and the J segment 4 bases; nucleotides outside the gene matches: 7. CDR1 is ENHRY, CDR2 SYGVKD, per germline. This CDR3 comprises 15 residues.

This clonotype was counted many times. This chain uses TRBV12-3 or TRBV12-4 with TRBJ2-5; no reliable D call. V lost 3 bases and J 1 base, leaving 9 bases between the germline ends. CDR3 size: 14 residues. Written as DNA, the CDR3 is TGTGCCAGCAGTTTGATTAGCACCCAAGAGACCCAGTACTTC. Amino acid sequence: CASSLISTQETQYF.

The chain couples TRBV10-3 to TRBJ2-7; 11 positions agree with TRBD1. The length of the CDR3 is 15 residues. Germline trimming cut 3 bases from V and 3 bases from J; bases unmatched to any gene: 4. The germline V gene has CDR1 ENHRY and CDR2 SYGVKD. The CDR3 coding sequence is TGTGCCATCAGTGATCGGGGGACAGGGGGCTACGAGCAGTACTTC. As protein: CAISDRGTGGYEQYF.

This clonotype has more than one count but fewer than ten. A single base separates this from a much larger clone, so it may be a read error. This chain uses TRBV12-3 or TRBV12-4 with TRBJ1-4, with D hard to call. Trimming removed 8 bases at V and 6 bases at J, with 16 bases between. The CDR3 contains 14 residues. The CDR3 bases are TGTGCCAGCTCCAACAGCAACTGGGATGAAAAACTGTTTTTT. Translated, it gives CASSNSNWDEKLFF.

There are many counts of this clonotype. The chain has TRBV4-1 and TRBJ2-2, with a possible D match to TRBD2 (5 bases). V was cut by 0 bases and J by 7 bases, with 12 bases left in between. This CDR3 is built from 15 residues. Germline V gene sequence: CDR1 MGHRA, CDR2 YSYEKL. CDR3 sequence reads: CASSQESWAGGELFF. CDR3 in DNA: TGCGCCAGCAGCCAAGAATCTTGGGCGGGCGGGGAGCTGTTTTTT.

The chain combines TRBV7-3 with TRBJ2-6; D possibly matches TRBD1 or TRBD2 (5 bases each). Trimming left V 4 bases short and J 1 base short, with 14 bases between. From germline, CDR1 is SGHTA and CDR2 FQGTGA. The CDR3 consists of 17 residues. CDR3 protein: CASSSRGSQSGANVLTF. CDR3 bases: TGTGCCAGCAGCTCACGGGGCTCCCAATCTGGGGCCAACGTCCTGACTTTC.

This clonotype was picked up many times. The gene calls are TRBV11-3 and TRBJ2-2; no clear D. V was shortened by 5 bases and J by 0 bases, with 13 bases between the two germline ends. This CDR3 is built from 16 residues. Germline CDR1 and CDR2: SGHNT and YENEEA. The CDR3 bases are TGTGCCAGCAGCCGAATGGGCCGAGCGAACACCGGGGAGCTGTTTTTT. Translated: CASSRMGRANTGELFF.

The table lists this clonotype with many counts. This sequence joins TRBV5-1 and TRBJ1-6; 9 bases are shared with TRBD1. Germline V lookup: CDR1 SGHRS, CDR2 YFSETQ. This CDR3 is built from 15 residues. After removal of 1 base from V and 7 bases from J, the junction contained 3 bases not matched to a gene. CDR3 sequence reads: CASSLPTGGNSPLHF. The CDR3 DNA sequence: TGCGCCAGCAGCTTGCCCACAGGGGGCAATTCACCCCTCCACTTT.

Ten or more counts support this clonotype. V and J are TRBV5-5 and TRBJ1-1, with TRBD1 matching 7 bases. CDR3 size: 16 residues. Germline CDR1 SGHKS, CDR2 YYEKEE (reference sequence). V dropped 0 bases and J dropped 6; count of bases not matched to a gene: 11. The CDR3 reads CASSLAQDRRLSEAFF. The CDR3 DNA reads as TGTGCCAGCAGCTTGGCCCAGGACAGGAGACTTTCTGAAGCTTTCTTT.

In the case of this clonotype: A much larger clone lies one base from this, so it may be a read error. CDR3 nucleotide sequence: TGTGCCAGCAGCCTCCGGGGCATACCCTCTGGAAACACCATATATTTT. This sequence encodes CASSLRGIPSGNTIYF. The V call is TRBV11-3, the J call TRBJ1-3; D perhaps matches TRBD1 (5 bases). Germline V lookup: CDR1 SGHNT, CDR2 YENEEA. Trimming stripped 5 bases from V and 0 bases from J, with 14 bases between. The CDR3 runs to 16 residues.

This clonotype was seen at least ten times. The chain has TRBV4-2 and TRBJ1-4, with D maybe TRBD1 (5 bases). Trimming took 7 bases from V and 6 from J, leaving 15 bases between them. Germline V CDR1 and CDR2: LGHNA, YNFKEQ. The CDR3 contains 14 residues. CDR3 loop: CASTAPLGDEKLFF. The CDR3 DNA sequence: TGTGCCAGCACCGCCCCCTTAGGGGATGAAAAACTGTTTTTT.

This clonotype was recorded at least ten times. V and J are TRBV21-1 and TRBJ1-5. TRBV21-1 is a pseudogene segment. This CDR3 region has 16 residues. CDR3 DNA sequence: TGTGCCAGCAGCAAAAGGGAGGGGTCGAGCAATCAGCCCCAGCATTTT. Its protein is CASSKREGSSNQPQHF.

This clonotype was seen repeatedly, ten times or more. The chain has TRBV7-3 and TRBJ2-7, with TRBD2 as a possible D gene (6 bases). There are 12 residues in the CDR3. Germline V gene data show CDR1 as SGHTA and CDR2 as FQGTGA. V lost 4 bases and J 7 bases, leaving 11 bases between the germline ends. For the CDR3, the DNA is TGTGCCAGCAGCTGGGGAGGTCGGGAGCAGTACTTC. It encodes CASSWGGREQYF. The complete variable domain, with remaining parts taken from reference TRBV7-3 and TRBJ2-7, reads GAGVSQTPSNKVTEKGKYVELRCDPISGHTALYWYRQSLGQGPEFLIYFQGTGAADDSGLPNDRFFAVRPEGSVSTLKIQRTERGDSAVYLCASSWGGREQYFGPGTRLTVT.

This clonotype was recorded many times. The chain combines TRBV7-2 with TRBJ1-6; 9 nucleotides align to TRBD1. The J segment lost 9 bases and the V segment lost 4 bases, leaving 7 bases of the junction unmatched. Germline lookup yields CDR1 SGHTA and CDR2 FQGNSA. CDR3 length: 15 amino acids. The CDR3 region is CASSSRDRAGSPLHF. The CDR3 nucleotides are TGTGCCAGCAGCTCCCGGGACAGGGCTGGTTCACCCCTCCACTTT.

This sequence joins TRBV29-1 and TRBJ1-2; 7 bases are shared with TRBD1. Unmatched junction bases numbered 2, after V lost 6 bases and J lost 1 base. Germline V lookup: CDR1 SQVTM, CDR2 ANQGSEA. This CDR3 comprises 12 residues. CDR3 bases: TGCAGCGTCGGGACAGATAACTATGGCTACACCTTC. Residues: CSVGTDNYGYTF.